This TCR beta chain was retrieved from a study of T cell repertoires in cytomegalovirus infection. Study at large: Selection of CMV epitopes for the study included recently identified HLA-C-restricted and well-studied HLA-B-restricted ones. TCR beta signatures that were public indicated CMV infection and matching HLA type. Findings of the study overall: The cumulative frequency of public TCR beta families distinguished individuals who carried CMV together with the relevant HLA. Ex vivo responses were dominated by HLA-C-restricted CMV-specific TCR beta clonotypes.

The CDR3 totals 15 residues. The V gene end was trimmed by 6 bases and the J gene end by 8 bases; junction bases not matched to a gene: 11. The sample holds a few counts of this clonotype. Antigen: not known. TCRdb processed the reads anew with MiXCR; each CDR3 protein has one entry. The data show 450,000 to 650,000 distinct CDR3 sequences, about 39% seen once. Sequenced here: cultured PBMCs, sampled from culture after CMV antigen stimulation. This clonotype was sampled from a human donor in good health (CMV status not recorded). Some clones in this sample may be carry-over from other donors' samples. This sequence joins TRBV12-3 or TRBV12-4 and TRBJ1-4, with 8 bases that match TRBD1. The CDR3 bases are TGTGCCAGCAGCCCAGACAGGGGAGGGGGAGAAAAACTGTTTTTT. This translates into CASSPDRGGGEKLFF.